Given below is one TCR beta chain in context. The antigen remains undetermined. This entry belongs to a study of post-analysis software for immune sequencing data. Across the study: The disease courses spanned relapsing-remitting, secondary progressive and progressive-relapsing forms of multiple sclerosis. Study-wide results and caveats: Among five TRBV segments more frequent in patients than controls were TRBV5-6, TRBV5-1 and TRBV20-1. Compared against controls, patients with multiple sclerosis displayed significantly lower normalized Chao1 diversity. Strong same-batch co-clustering of samples appeared with F measure clustering.

Trimming removed 7 bases from V and 5 bases from J; junction bases left unmatched: 6. This CDR3 region has 15 residues. The germline gives CDR1 LNHDA, CDR2 SQIVND (reference sequence). cDNA libraries of TCR beta carried unique molecular identifiers. cDNA molecules numbering roughly 0.5 million came from roughly 1.1 to 9.2 million T cells. TCRdb re-derived calls from the PCR reads in MiXCR, one entry per CDR3 protein. The sample carries around 500,000 distinct CDR3 sequences, roughly 34% recorded once. This clonotype was sampled from a girl aged 2-17 years with multiple sclerosis. The sequenced material came from blood. The chain links TRBV19 to TRBJ2-3; the match to TRBD2 covers 13 bases. The CDR3 region is CASTRLAGGQDTQYF. The CDR3 nucleotides are TGTGCCAGTACCCGACTAGCGGGGGGCCAAGATACGCAGTATTTT.